This TCR beta chain was captured in a study of identical twins. The V end was cut by 0 bases, the J end by 5 bases, with 9 bases between. This CDR3 is 13 amino acids long. Germline lookup yields CDR1 SGHRS and CDR2 YFSETQ. Study-level points and caveats: Part of the zero-insertion signal could reflect confounding by invariant MAIT and iNKT cells. Less excess twin sharing appeared in beta out-of-frame sequences.

In TCRdb, the 5' RACE reads were re-called with MiXCR into one record per CDR3 protein. Altogether 600,000 to 850,000 distinct CDR3 sequences are present, 15% to 20% being singletons, with the ten largest covering about an eighth. Worth noting for this clonotype: Its matching antigen is unknown.

The sample was also reused in another study, on T cells expressing NK-cell markers. From that paper: Sorted CD3+CD56+NKG2C+, CD3+CD56+NKG2C- and CD3+CD56-NKG2C+ T cells provided the TCR beta repertoires.

The rearrangement joins TRBV5-1 to TRBJ2-7; D uncertain. The clonotype was recovered from a young woman in good health. Sequenced sample: PBMCs. As DNA, the CDR3 is TGCGCCAGCAGCTTGGTAGGAAAGGACGAGCAGTACTTC. Translation: CASSLVGKDEQYF.